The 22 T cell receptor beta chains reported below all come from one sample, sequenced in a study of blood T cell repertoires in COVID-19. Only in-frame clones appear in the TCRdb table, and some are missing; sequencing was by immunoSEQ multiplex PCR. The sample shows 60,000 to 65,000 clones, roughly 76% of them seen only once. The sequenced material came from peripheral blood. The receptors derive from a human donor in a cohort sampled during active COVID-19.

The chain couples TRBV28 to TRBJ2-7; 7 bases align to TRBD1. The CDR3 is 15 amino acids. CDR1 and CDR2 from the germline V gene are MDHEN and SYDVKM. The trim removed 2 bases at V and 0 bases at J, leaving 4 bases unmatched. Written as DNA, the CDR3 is TGTGCCAGCAGTTTAGGGGACAGTAGCTCCTACGAGCAGTACTTC. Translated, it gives CASSLGDSSSYEQYF. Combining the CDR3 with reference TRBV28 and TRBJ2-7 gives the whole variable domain DVKVTQSSRYLVKRTGEKVFLECVQDMDHENMFWYRQDPGLGLRLIYFSYDVKMKEKGDIPEGYSVSREKKERFSLILESASTNQTSMYLCASSLGDSSSYEQYFGPGTRLTVT.

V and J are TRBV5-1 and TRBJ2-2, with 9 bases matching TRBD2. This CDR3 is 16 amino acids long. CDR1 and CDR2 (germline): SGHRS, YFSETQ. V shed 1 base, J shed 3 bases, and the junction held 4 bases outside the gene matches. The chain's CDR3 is CASSLRVAGDTGELFF. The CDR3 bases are TGCGCCAGCAGCTTGCGAGTAGCGGGGGACACCGGGGAGCTGTTTTTT.

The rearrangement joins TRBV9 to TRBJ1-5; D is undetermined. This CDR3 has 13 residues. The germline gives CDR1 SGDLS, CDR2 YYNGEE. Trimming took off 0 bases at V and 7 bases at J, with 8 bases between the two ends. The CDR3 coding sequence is TGTGCCAGCAGCGTAGAGGAGGGACAGCCCCAGCATTTT. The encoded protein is CASSVEEGQPQHF.

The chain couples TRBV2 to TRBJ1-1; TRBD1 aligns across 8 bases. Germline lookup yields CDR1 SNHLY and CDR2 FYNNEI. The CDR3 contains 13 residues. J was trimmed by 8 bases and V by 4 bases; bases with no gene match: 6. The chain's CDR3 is CASSATGVAEAFF. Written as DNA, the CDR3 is TGTGCCAGCAGTGCGACAGGGGTGGCGGAAGCTTTCTTT.

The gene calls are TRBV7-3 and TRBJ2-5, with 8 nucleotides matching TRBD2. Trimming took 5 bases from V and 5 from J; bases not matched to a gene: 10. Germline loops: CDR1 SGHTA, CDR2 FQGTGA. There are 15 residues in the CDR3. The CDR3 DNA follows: TGTGCCAGCAGCCCCCTAGCGGGCCGGTCGGAGACCCAGTACTTC. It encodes CASSPLAGRSETQYF.

CDR3 nucleotides: TGCAGCGTTGGTCAGGGGGCAGGGACCCTATGGGAGCAGTACTTC. Amino acids: CSVGQGAGTLWEQYF. The chain couples TRBV29-1 to TRBJ2-7; TRBD1 matches 8 bases. Trimming cost V 4 bases and J 7 bases; bases outside gene matches: 15. CDR1 is SQVTM, CDR2 ANQGSEA, per germline. This CDR3 has 15 residues.

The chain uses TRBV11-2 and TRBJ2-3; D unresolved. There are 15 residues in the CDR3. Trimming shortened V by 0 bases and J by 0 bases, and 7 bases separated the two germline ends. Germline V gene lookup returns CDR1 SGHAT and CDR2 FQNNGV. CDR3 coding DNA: TGTGCCAGCAGCTTAGATCCGCGAAGCACAGATACGCAGTATTTT. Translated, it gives CASSLDPRSTDTQYF.

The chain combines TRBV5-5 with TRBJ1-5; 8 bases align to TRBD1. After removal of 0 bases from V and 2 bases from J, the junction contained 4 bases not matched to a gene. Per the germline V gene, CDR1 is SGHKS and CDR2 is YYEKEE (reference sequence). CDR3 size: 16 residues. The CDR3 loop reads CASSLAGGVGNQPQHF. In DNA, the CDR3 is TGTGCCAGCAGCTTGGCAGGGGGCGTCGGCAATCAGCCCCAGCATTTT.

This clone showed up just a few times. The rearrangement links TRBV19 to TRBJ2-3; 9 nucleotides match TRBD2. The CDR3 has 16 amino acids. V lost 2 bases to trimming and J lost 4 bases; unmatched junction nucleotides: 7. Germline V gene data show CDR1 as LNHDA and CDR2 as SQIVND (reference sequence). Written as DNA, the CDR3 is TGTGCCAGTAGTATAATGGCGGGGGGGCCCGCAGATACGCAGTATTTT. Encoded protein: CASSIMAGGPADTQYF.

The CDR3 reads CASSPAPLAGAGTGELFF. The CDR3 DNA reads as TGTGCCAGCAGCCCGGCCCCTTTAGCGGGGGCGGGGACCGGGGAGCTGTTTTTT. The V gene is TRBV11-3, the J gene TRBJ2-2; TRBD2 matches 9 bases. Germline CDR1 reads SGHNT; CDR2 reads YENEEA. Trimming at V came to 5 bases and at J to 5 bases, leaving 15 bases not matched to a gene. The CDR3 spans 18 residues.

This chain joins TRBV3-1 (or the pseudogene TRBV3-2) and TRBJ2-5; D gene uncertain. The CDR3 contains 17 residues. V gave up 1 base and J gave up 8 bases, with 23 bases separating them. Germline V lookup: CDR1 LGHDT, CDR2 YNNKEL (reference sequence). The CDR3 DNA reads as TGTGCCAGCAGCCAAGCAGCCTCCAGGATTCAAGAGAGAACCCAGTACTTC. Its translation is CASSQAASRIQERTQYF.

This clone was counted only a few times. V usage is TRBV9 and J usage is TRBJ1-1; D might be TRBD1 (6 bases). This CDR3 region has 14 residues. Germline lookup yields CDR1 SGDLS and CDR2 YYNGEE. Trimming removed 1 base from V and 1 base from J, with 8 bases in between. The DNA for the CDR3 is TGTGCCAGCAGCGTAACACAGGGGAACACTGAAGCTTTCTTT. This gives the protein CASSVTQGNTEAFF.

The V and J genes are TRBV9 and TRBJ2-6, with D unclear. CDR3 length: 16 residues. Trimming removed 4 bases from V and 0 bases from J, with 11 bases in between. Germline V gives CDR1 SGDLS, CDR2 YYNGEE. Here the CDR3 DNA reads TGTGCCAGCAGCCCGAGTCGAGTCTCTGGGGCCAACGTCCTGACTTTC. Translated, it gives CASSPSRVSGANVLTF. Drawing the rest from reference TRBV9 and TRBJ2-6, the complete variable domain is DSGVTQTPKHLITATGQRVTLRCSPRSGDLSVYWYQQSLDQGLQFLIQYYNGEERAKGNILERFSAQQFPDLHSELNLSSLELGDSALYFCASSPSRVSGANVLTFGAGSRLTVL.

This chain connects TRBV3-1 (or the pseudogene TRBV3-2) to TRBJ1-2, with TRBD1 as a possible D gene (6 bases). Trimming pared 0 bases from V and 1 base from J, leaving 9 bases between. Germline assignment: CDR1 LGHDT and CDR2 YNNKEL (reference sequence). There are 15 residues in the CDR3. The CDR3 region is CASSQDRGHNYGYTF. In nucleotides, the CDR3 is TGTGCCAGCAGCCAAGACAGGGGCCATAACTATGGCTACACCTTC.

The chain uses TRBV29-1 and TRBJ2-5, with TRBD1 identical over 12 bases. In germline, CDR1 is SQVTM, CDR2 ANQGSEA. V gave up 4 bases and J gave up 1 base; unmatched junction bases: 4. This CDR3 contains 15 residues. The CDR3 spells CSVGGTGGGQETQYF. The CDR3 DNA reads TGCAGCGTTGGTGGGACAGGGGGCGGCCAAGAGACCCAGTACTTC.

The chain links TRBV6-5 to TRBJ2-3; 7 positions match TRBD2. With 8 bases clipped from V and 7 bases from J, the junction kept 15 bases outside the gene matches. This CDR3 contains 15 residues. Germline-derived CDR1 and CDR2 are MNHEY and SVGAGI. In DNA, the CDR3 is TGTGCCAGCCTAAGCGGGGCGGGTTACGGGAATACGCAGTATTTT. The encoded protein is CASLSGAGYGNTQYF.

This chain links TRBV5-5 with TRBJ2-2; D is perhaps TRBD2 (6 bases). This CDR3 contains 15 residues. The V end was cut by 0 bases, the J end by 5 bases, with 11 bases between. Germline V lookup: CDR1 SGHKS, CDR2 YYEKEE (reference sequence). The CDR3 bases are TGTGCCAGCAGCTTGGCGTCAGGGAGGACCGGGGAGCTGTTTTTT. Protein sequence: CASSLASGRTGELFF.

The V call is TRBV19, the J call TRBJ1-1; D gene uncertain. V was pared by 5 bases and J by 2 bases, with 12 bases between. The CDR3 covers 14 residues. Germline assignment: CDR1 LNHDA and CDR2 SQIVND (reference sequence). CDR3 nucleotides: TGTGCCAGTAGTGGCCCATTCCCTAACACTGAAGCTTTCTTT. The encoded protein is CASSGPFPNTEAFF.

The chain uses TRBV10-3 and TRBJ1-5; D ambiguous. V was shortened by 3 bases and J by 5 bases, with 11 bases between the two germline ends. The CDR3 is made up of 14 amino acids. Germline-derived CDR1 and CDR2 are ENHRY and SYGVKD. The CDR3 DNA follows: TGTGCCATCAGTGATGACGAGGGATATCAGCCCCAGCATTTT. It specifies CAISDDEGYQPQHF.

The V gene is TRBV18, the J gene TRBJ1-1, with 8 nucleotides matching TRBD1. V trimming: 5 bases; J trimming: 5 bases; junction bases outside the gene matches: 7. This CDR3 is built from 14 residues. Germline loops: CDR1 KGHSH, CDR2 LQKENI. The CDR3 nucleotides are TGTGCCAGCTCAATACAGGGGGGTGAGACTGAAGCTTTCTTT. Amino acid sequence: CASSIQGGETEAFF.

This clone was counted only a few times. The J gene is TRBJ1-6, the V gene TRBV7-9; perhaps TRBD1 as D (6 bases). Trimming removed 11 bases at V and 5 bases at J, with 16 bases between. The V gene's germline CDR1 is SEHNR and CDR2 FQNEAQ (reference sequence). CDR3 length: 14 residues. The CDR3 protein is CAVPTGWDNSPLHF. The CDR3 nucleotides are TGTGCCGTACCAACAGGGTGGGATAATTCACCCCTCCACTTT.

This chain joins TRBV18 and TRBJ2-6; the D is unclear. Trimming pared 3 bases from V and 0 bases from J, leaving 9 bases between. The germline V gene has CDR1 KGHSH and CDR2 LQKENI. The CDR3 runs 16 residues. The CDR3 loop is CASSPSAVSGANVLTF. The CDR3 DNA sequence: TGTGCCAGCTCACCCTCGGCGGTCTCTGGGGCCAACGTCCTGACTTTC.